The source of this T cell receptor (beta chain) is a study of blood T cells in healthy people across ages. Study-wide results and caveats: The study regarded diversity estimates from one million T cells as underestimates. More naive CD4+ cells and higher diversity marked long-lived donors relative to aged donors.

Concerning this clonotype itself: The antigen is not known.

Then a second PCR, running roughly 7 to 11 cycles, was carried out with a sample-barcoded 5' primer and a J-beta primer mix. TCRdb re-derived calls from the 5' RACE reads in MiXCR, one entry per CDR3 protein. Of 1,300,000 or so distinct CDR3 sequences listed, approximately 59% are singletons. The germline CDR1 and CDR2 sequences are LGHNA and YSLEER. This CDR3 contains 14 residues. V lost 0 bases and J lost 7, with 12 bases in between. The V and J genes are TRBV4-3 and TRBJ1-2; no clear D. This TCR was recovered from a man in his late teens or twenties in good health. The material sequenced was blood. The CDR3 reads CASSQERAGLGYTF. The CDR3 DNA is TGCGCCAGCAGCCAAGAGCGGGCCGGGCTTGGCTACACCTTC.